Listed below are T cell receptor beta chains from one sample, sequenced in a study of shared clonotypes between healthy human individuals. Profiling relied on immunoSEQ multiplex PCR, and the TCRdb table lists in-frame clones only, not all of them. The table includes approximately 740,000 clones, under 80% detected once. Sequenced: memory CD4+ T cells sorted from blood. The source of these receptors is a woman in her 30s in good health. Each CDR3 is given with its conserved first and last residue. A D gene is named only where the DNA matches it firmly. Some rows mark clone size as missing; the rest say once, few, many or name a class of expanded clone.

v_call	j_call	clone_size	d_call	cdr3_aa	cdr3_nt
TRBV6-1	TRBJ1-3	-	TRBD1	CASSESRGFSGNTIYF	TGTGCCAGCAGTGAATCCAGGGGGTTCTCTGGAAACACCATATATTTT
TRBV4-2	TRBJ2-4	-	-	CASSQGPAEHSAKNIQYF	TGTGCCAGCAGCCAAGGTCCCGCCGAACATTCAGCCAAAAACATTCAGTACTTC
TRBV5-1	TRBJ1-1	-	-	CASRIQVNTEAFF	TGCGCCAGCAGGATTCAGGTGAACACTGAAGCTTTCTTT
TRBV28	TRBJ1-6	-	TRBD1	CASKGWDRVDSPLHF	TGTGCCAGCAAGGGATGGGACAGGGTAGATTCACCCCTCCACTTT
TRBV7-3	TRBJ2-2	once	TRBD2	CASSLSGSTGELFF	TGTGCCAGCAGTCTGAGCGGGAGTACCGGGGAGCTGTTTTTT
TRBV11-1	TRBJ2-7	-	TRBD1	CASRYGQGNYEQYF	TGTGCCAGCAGATACGGACAGGGGAACTACGAGCAGTACTTC
TRBV29-1	TRBJ2-6	-	TRBD2	CSVPGLAVTGANVLTF	TGCAGCGTTCCGGGACTAGCGGTTACTGGGGCCAACGTCCTGACTTTC
TRBV30	TRBJ1-2	-	-	CAWSSGGLGGYTF	TGTGCCTGGAGTTCGGGGGGTTTAGGTGGCTACACCTTC
TRBV29-1	TRBJ2-7	few	TRBD2	CSVAGGLAGAEGTYEQYF	TGCAGCGTTGCGGGGGGACTAGCGGGAGCAGAAGGAACCTACGAGCAGTACTTC
TRBV28	TRBJ2-2	-	-	CASSLRWNTGELFF	TGTGCCAGCAGTTTACGCTGGAACACCGGGGAGCTGTTTTTT
TRBV20-1	TRBJ2-5	-	-	CSAMALGTQYF	TGCAGTGCTATGGCCCTTGGGACCCAGTACTTC
TRBV28	TRBJ2-2	-	-	CASRVPGPNTGELFF	TGTGCCAGCAGGGTGCCGGGCCCGAACACCGGGGAGCTGTTTTTT
TRBV5-3	TRBJ2-4	once	-	CARSLSDRLVVKNIQYF	TGTGCCAGAAGCTTGTCAGACAGGCTTGTAGTCAAAAACATTCAGTACTTC
TRBV7-7	TRBJ2-1	few	TRBD2	CASSPGLAGANEQFF	TGTGCCAGCAGCCCGGGACTAGCGGGAGCTAATGAGCAGTTCTTC
TRBV2	TRBJ1-6	-	-	CATKVGNSPLHF	TGTGCCACCAAAGTAGGGAATTCACCCCTCCACTTT
TRBV7-9	TRBJ2-5	-	-	CASSTIEETQYF	TGTGCCAGCAGCACCATTGAGGAGACCCAGTACTTC
TRBV25-1	TRBJ2-5	-	TRBD1	CASSSGTGGQETQYF	TGTGCCAGCAGCTCCGGGACAGGGGGCCAAGAGACCCAGTACTTC
TRBV30	TRBJ2-3	-	-	CAWSSGTVGSWQYF	TGTGCCTGGAGTAGCGGGACAGTGGGGTCTTGGCAGTATTTT
TRBV5-1	TRBJ1-1	-	-	CASSSGQPRTEAFF	TGCGCCAGCAGCTCCGGACAGCCGAGGACTGAAGCTTTCTTT
TRBV5-5	TRBJ1-1	-	-	CASSLRARENTEAFF	TGTGCCAGCAGCTTACGGGCCAGAGAAAACACTGAAGCTTTCTTT
TRBV13	TRBJ1-4	-	-	CASSRAGSATNEKLFF	TGTGCCAGCAGTCGGGCGGGATCCGCAACTAATGAAAAACTGTTTTTT
TRBV30	TRBJ2-4	-	-	CAWSAGTENIQYF	TGTGCCTGGAGTGCCGGGACCGAAAACATTCAGTACTTC
TRBV14	TRBJ1-2	-	-	CASSQDRRYGYTF	TGTGCCAGCAGCCAAGACAGGCGCTATGGCTACACCTTC
TRBV28	TRBJ1-3	-	-	CASSLQRTTTGNTIYF	TGTGCCAGCAGTTTACAGCGGACTACGACTGGAAACACCATATATTTT
TRBV11-2	TRBJ2-5	-	-	CASSFRRRESETQYF	TGTGCCAGCAGCTTTCGTCGTCGGGAATCAGAGACCCAGTACTTC
TRBV28	TRBJ2-7	-	-	CASSLGLTYEQYF	TGTGCCAGCAGCCTAGGACTGACCTACGAGCAGTACTTC
TRBV7-8	TRBJ2-7	few	TRBD1	CASSLVGQGYDEQYF	TGTGCCAGCAGCTTAGTTGGACAGGGCTACGACGAGCAGTACTTC
TRBV7-2	TRBJ2-3	-	-	CASSKLGITDTQYF	TGTGCCAGCAGCAAACTAGGGATCACAGATACGCAGTATTTT
TRBV28	TRBJ2-7	-	TRBD2	CASSAGDKQYF	TGTGCCAGCAGTGCGGGAGATAAGCAGTACTTC
TRBV5-4	TRBJ2-7	-	TRBD2	CASSSQAGVATYEQYF	TGTGCCAGCAGCTCCCAAGCGGGAGTGGCCACCTACGAGCAGTACTTC
TRBV25-1	TRBJ2-7	-	-	CASSESRTGHSSYEQYF	TGTGCCAGCAGTGAATCCCGAACGGGACACAGCTCCTACGAGCAGTACTTC